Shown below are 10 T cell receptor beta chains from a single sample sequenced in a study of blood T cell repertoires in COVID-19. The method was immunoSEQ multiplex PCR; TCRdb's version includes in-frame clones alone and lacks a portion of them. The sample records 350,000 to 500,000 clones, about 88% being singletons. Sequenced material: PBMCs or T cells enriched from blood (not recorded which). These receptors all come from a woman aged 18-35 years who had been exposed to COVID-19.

The CDR3 region is CASSPSQGGTNYGYTF. CDR3 in DNA: TGTGCCAGCTCACCCTCCCAGGGAGGGACTAACTATGGCTACACCTTC. The chain combines TRBV18 with TRBJ1-2; possibly TRBD1 for D (5 bases). V lost 3 bases to trimming and J lost 0 bases, with 14 bases between them. The CDR3 contains 16 residues. Germline CDR1 is KGHSH and CDR2 is LQKENI.

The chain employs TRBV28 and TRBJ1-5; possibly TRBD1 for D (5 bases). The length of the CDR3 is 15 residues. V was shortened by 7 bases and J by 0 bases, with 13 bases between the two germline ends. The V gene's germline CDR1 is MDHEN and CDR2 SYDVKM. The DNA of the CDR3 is TGTGCCAGCACCGAGCCCAGGGATAGCAATCAGCCCCAGCATTTT. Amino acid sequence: CASTEPRDSNQPQHF. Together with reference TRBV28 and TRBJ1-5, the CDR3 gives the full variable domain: DVKVTQSSRYLVKRTGEKVFLECVQDMDHENMFWYRQDPGLGLRLIYFSYDVKMKEKGDIPEGYSVSREKKERFSLILESASTNQTSMYLCASTEPRDSNQPQHFGDGTRLSIL.

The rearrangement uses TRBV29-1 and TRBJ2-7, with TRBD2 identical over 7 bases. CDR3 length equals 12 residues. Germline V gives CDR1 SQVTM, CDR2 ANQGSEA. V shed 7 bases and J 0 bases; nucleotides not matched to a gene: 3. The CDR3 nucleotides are TGCAGCGGGAGGGACTACTCCTACGAGCAGTACTTC. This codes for CSGRDYSYEQYF.

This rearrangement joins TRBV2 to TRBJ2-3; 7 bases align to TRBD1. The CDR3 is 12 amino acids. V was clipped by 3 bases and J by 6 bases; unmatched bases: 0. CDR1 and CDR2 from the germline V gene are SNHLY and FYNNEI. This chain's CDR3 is CASSEDRDTQYF. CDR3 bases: TGTGCCAGCAGTGAGGACAGGGATACGCAGTATTTT. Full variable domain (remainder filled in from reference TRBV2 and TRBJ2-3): EPEVTQTPSHQVTQMGQEVILRCVPISNHLYFYWYRQILGQKVEFLVSFYNNEISEKSEIFDDQFSVERPDGSNFTLKIRSTKLEDSAMYFCASSEDRDTQYFGPGTRLTVL.

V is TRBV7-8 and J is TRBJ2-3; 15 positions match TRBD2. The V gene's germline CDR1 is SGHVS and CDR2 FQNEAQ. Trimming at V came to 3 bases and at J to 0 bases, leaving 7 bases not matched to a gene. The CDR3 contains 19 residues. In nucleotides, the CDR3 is TGTGCCAGCAGCTTCGGACTAGCGGGAGGGTTTGCTAGCACAGATACGCAGTATTTT. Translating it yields CASSFGLAGGFASTDTQYF.

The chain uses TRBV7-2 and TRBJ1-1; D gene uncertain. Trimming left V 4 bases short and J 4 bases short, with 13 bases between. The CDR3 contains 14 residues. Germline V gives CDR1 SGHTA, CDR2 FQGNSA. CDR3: CASSSQSQSTEAFF. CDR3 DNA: TGTGCCAGCAGCTCCCAGTCACAAAGCACTGAAGCTTTCTTT.

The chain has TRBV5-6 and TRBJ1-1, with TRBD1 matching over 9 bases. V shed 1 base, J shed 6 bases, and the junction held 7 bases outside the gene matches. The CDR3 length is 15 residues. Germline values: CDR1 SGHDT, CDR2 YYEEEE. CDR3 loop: CASSLNPGQGAEAFF. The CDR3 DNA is TGTGCCAGCAGCTTGAACCCGGGACAGGGTGCTGAAGCTTTCTTT.

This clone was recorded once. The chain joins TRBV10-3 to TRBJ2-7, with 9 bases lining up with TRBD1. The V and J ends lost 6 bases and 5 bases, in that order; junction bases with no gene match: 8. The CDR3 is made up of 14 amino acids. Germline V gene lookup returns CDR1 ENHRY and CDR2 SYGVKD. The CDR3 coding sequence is TGTGCCATCAGAGTAAGGACAGGGGAAGACGAGCAGTACTTC. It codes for CAIRVRTGEDEQYF.

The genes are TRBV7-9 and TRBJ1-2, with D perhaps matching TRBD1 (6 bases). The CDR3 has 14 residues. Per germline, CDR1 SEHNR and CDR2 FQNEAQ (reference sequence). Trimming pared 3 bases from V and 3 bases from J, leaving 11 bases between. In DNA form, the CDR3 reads TGTGCCAGCAGCTTCCGCGCAGGGGACTATGGCTACACCTTC. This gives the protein CASSFRAGDYGYTF.

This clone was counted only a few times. Here the CDR3 DNA reads TGTGCCAGCAGTTTACCGGGACAGTACGAGCAGTACTTC. Translated, it gives CASSLPGQYEQYF. The rearrangement uses TRBV28 and TRBJ2-7, with TRBD1 matching 7 bases. With V trimmed by 2 bases and J by 4 bases, 2 bases remained unmatched. The CDR3 has 13 residues. Looked up from germline, CDR1 is MDHEN and CDR2 is SYDVKM.